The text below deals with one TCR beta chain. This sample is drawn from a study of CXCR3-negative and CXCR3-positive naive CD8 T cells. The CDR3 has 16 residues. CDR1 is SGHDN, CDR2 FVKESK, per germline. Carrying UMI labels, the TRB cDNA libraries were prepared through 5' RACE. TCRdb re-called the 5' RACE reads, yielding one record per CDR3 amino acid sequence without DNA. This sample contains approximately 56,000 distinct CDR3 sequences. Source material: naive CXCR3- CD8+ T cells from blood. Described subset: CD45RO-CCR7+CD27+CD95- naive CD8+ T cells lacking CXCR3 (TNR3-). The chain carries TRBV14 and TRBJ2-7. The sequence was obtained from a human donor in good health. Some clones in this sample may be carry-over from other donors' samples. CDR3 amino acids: CASSQEAVPSFYEQYF.